The 8 T cell receptor beta chains reported below all come from one sample, sequenced in a study of blood T cell repertoires in COVID-19. Profiling relied on immunoSEQ multiplex PCR, and the TCRdb table lists in-frame clones only, not all of them. Counted here are a few hundred thousand clones, around 90% occurring once; the ten biggest clones make up approximately 14%. The material sequenced was PBMCs or T cells enriched from blood (not recorded which). All receptors come from a woman in her fifties or sixties with acute COVID-19.

J is TRBJ2-4 and V is TRBV5-1, with TRBD2 as a possible D gene (6 bases). The length of the CDR3 is 15 residues. V lost 4 bases and J 7 bases, leaving 18 bases between the germline ends. Germline loops: CDR1 SGHRS, CDR2 YFSETQ. The CDR3, as DNA: TGCGCCAGCAGCGCGGGACGTTCCAGGGAGAACATTCAGTACTTC. The encoded protein is CASSAGRSRENIQYF.

The V call is TRBV7-3, the J call TRBJ2-3, with 13 bases fitting TRBD2. The CDR3 extends over 17 amino acids. Per germline, CDR1 SGHTA and CDR2 FQGTGA. V lost 8 bases, J lost 4 bases, and 12 bases stayed unmatched. CDR3 sequence reads: CASADPGLAGEADTQYF. The CDR3 region has the DNA TGTGCCAGCGCTGACCCAGGACTAGCGGGAGAGGCAGATACGCAGTATTTT.

This clone was seen only once. Within the sample, other DNA sequences also encode this same CDR3. The rearrangement joins TRBV10-3 to TRBJ2-7, with 8 bases identical to TRBD2. V trimming: 10 bases; J trimming: 0 bases; junction bases outside the gene matches: 8. This CDR3 has 14 amino acids. Germline V CDR1 and CDR2: ENHRY, SYGVKD. The CDR3 loop reads CATGGEGGSYEQYF. The CDR3 nucleotides read TGTGCCACGGGGGGGGAGGGGGGCTCCTACGAGCAGTACTTC.

This sequence joins TRBV9 and TRBJ2-7, with 11 bases matching TRBD1. V dropped 4 bases and J dropped 4; count of bases not matched to a gene: 7. The CDR3 length is 15 residues. Germline assignment: CDR1 SGDLS and CDR2 YYNGEE. Here the CDR3 DNA reads TGTGCCAGCAGCTACGGACAGGGGGCACAGTACGAGCAGTACTTC. Translated, it gives CASSYGQGAQYEQYF.

The sample holds a few counts of this clone. This chain joins TRBV28 and TRBJ2-7, with 8 positions matching TRBD1. Losses at the gene ends were 6 bases for V and 3 bases for J; bases not matched to a gene: 31. CDR1 and CDR2 (germline): MDHEN, SYDVKM. The CDR3 has 22 residues. Written as DNA, the CDR3 is TGTGCCAGCAGCCAAAGTGGGTGGTTGTCCCCGCAGAGGACAGGGAGGTACTACGAGCAGTACTTC. It specifies CASSQSGWLSPQRTGRYYEQYF.

This clone was detected once. V usage is TRBV3-1 (or the pseudogene TRBV3-2) and J usage is TRBJ2-7; 9 positions agree with TRBD1. The CDR3 spans 18 residues. V lost 4 bases and J lost 5; bases outside the gene matches: 18. Per the germline V gene, CDR1 is LGHDT and CDR2 is YNNKEL (reference sequence). CDR3 amino acids: CASSLLGGRGQGLNEQYF. The CDR3 region has the DNA TGTGCCAGCAGCCTGCTGGGCGGGCGGGGACAGGGTTTGAACGAGCAGTACTTC.

The V call is TRBV10-3, the J call TRBJ2-5; no reliable D call. CDR1 and CDR2 from the germline V gene are ENHRY and SYGVKD. CDR3 length equals 14 residues. Trimming shortened V by 2 bases and J by 4 bases, and 11 bases separated the two germline ends. The CDR3 region has the DNA TGTGCCATCAGTGAGCCGCGCCCAGGAGAGACCCAGTACTTC. It yields the protein CAISEPRPGETQYF.

The V gene is TRBV28, the J gene TRBJ1-4; 8 bases map to TRBD1. Germline V gene lookup returns CDR1 MDHEN and CDR2 SYDVKM. The CDR3 length is 13 residues. V trimming: 6 bases; J trimming: 8 bases; junction bases outside the gene matches: 5. CDR3 amino acids: CASRDRGTEKLFF. CDR3 in DNA: TGTGCCAGCAGAGACAGGGGTACCGAAAAACTGTTTTTT.